This T cell receptor beta chain was sequenced for a study of identifying expanded T cells in peripheral blood. In the case of this clone: Its antigen is still unknown.

Whole-study findings and limits: Across healthy donors, higher total template counts meant significantly greater approximately two-week count variance.

Sequenced by immunoSEQ multiplex PCR; TCRdb stores in-frame clones only, minus some. This table holds about 130,000 clones, less than 90% found once. The sequenced material came from blood. The source is a person aged 18 to 70 in good health.

CDR3 DNA sequence: TGCAGCGCCGCACAGGGGATAGGCACTGAAGCTTTCTTT. This codes for CSAAQGIGTEAFF. This chain connects TRBV29-1 to TRBJ1-1, with 7 positions matching TRBD1. The CDR3 length is 13 residues. Germline V gene lookup returns CDR1 SQVTM and CDR2 ANQGSEA. The ends lost 7 bases at V and 4 bases at J; junction bases unmatched: 9. Using reference TRBV29-1 and TRBJ1-1 for the parts outside the CDR3, the full variable domain is SAVISQKPSRDICQRGTSLTIQCQVDSQVTMMFWYRQQPGQSLTLIATANQGSEATYESGFVIDKFPISRPNLTFSTLTVSNMSPEDSSIYLCSAAQGIGTEAFFGQGTRLTVV.